Sequencing of this T cell receptor (beta chain) was carried out in a study of control samples from healthy donors and cancer patients. Germline V CDR1 and CDR2: ENHRY, SYGVKD. The CDR3 extends over 15 amino acids. J was trimmed by 1 base and V by 3 bases; bases with no gene match: 4. The assay was immunoSEQ multiplex PCR, and TCRdb's table has in-frame clones only and misses some. Of 180,000 or so clones in the sample, around 93% were seen once. The receptor comes from a woman between 55 and 75 years old in good health. J is TRBJ2-3 and V is TRBV10-3; 7 bases map to TRBD2. The sequencing input was blood. CDR3 in DNA: TGTGCCATCAGTGACCAGCGGGAAGGCACAGATACGCAGTATTTT. It yields the protein CAISDQREGTDTQYF.